The 28 T cell receptor beta chains given below trace back to one sample, sequenced in a study of blood T cell repertoires in COVID-19. The method was immunoSEQ multiplex PCR; TCRdb's version includes in-frame clones alone and lacks a portion of them. The table has 40,000 or so clones, 89% seen once; the top ten hold roughly a fifth. Sequencing was done on a sample of peripheral blood. These TCRs come from a man aged 50 to 59 with active COVID-19.

The rearrangement links TRBV20-1 to TRBJ2-1, with D possibly matching TRBD2 (5 bases). This CDR3 contains 10 residues. Germline CDR1 and CDR2: DFQATT and SNEGSKA (reference sequence). Trimming left V 5 bases short and J 10 bases short, with 9 bases between. The chain's CDR3 is CSAVWREQFF. The CDR3 bases are TGCAGTGCTGTTTGGAGGGAGCAGTTCTTC.

The chain joins TRBV18 to TRBJ2-1; D ambiguous. V gave up 2 bases and J gave up 10 bases, with 12 bases separating them. The CDR3 is 13 residues long. Per germline, CDR1 KGHSH and CDR2 LQKENI. CDR3 amino acids: CASSPTGRKEQFF. CDR3 nucleotides: TGTGCCAGCTCACCAACTGGGCGTAAGGAGCAGTTCTTC.

The chain recombines TRBV7-3 with TRBJ1-1; no firm D call. CDR1 SGHTA and CDR2 FQGTGA come from the germline V gene. The CDR3 spans 13 residues. Trimming removed 0 bases from V and 5 bases from J, with 7 bases in between. CDR3 coding DNA: TGTGCCAGCAGCTTAACTCTAATGACTGAAGCTTTCTTT. This gives the protein CASSLTLMTEAFF.

The chain links TRBV6-2 or TRBV6-3 to TRBJ2-7, with D perhaps TRBD2 (6 bases). V lost 2 bases and J lost 3, with 17 bases in between. The germline V gene has CDR1 MNHEY and CDR2 SVGEGT. CDR3 length: 16 amino acids. CDR3: CASSYPSIAASYEQYF. For the CDR3, the DNA is TGTGCCAGCAGTTACCCCTCTATAGCGGCAAGCTACGAGCAGTACTTC.

J is TRBJ1-2 and V is TRBV3-1 (or the pseudogene TRBV3-2), with 9 nucleotides matching TRBD1. The germline gives CDR1 LGHDT, CDR2 YNNKEL (reference sequence). With V trimmed by 4 bases and J by 8 bases, 14 bases remained unmatched. The CDR3 runs to 16 residues. CDR3 protein: CASSRLQGALKKGYTF. The CDR3 nucleotides are TGTGCCAGCAGCCGATTACAGGGGGCCCTTAAGAAAGGCTACACCTTC.

The rearrangement joins TRBV27 to TRBJ2-2, with 12 bases aligning to TRBD2. Germline trimming cut 6 bases from V and 5 bases from J; bases unmatched to any gene: 4. The germline gives CDR1 MNHEY, CDR2 SMNVEV (reference sequence). The CDR3 extends over 15 amino acids. In DNA form, the CDR3 reads TGTGCCAGCAGGCCCCTAGCGGGAGGGACCGGGGAGCTGTTTTTT. Protein: CASRPLAGGTGELFF.

The genes are TRBV10-3 and TRBJ2-1; a weak D match, TRBD2 (6 bases). The CDR3 consists of 18 residues. Trimming removed 0 bases from V and 0 bases from J, with 15 bases in between. CDR1 and CDR2 from the germline V gene are ENHRY and SYGVKD. The CDR3 DNA follows: TGTGCCATCAGTGAGTCGGCGCGGGGCGCTAGCTCCTACAATGAGCAGTTCTTC. Protein: CAISESARGASSYNEQFF.

This clone was seen only a few times. V usage is TRBV5-1 and J usage is TRBJ1-3; D ambiguous. V was shortened by 6 bases and J by 2 bases, with 9 bases between the two germline ends. The CDR3 runs 13 residues. Germline values: CDR1 SGHRS, CDR2 YFSETQ. CDR3 DNA sequence: TGCGCCAGCACGACACTCCCTGGAAACACCATATATTTT. Translation gives CASTTLPGNTIYF.

The V call is TRBV6-5, the J call TRBJ1-1; no reliable D call. CDR3 length equals 15 residues. Between the trimmed V and J ends, which lost 2 bases and 0 bases, there was a span of 10 bases. Germline CDR1 is MNHEY and CDR2 is SVGAGI. DNA for the CDR3: TGTGCCAGCAGTTACGCCGCGGTCATGAACACTGAAGCTTTCTTT. Protein: CASSYAAVMNTEAFF.

This chain links TRBV24-1 with TRBJ2-2; 9 nucleotides line up with TRBD1. The CDR3 covers 16 residues. The ends lost 1 base at V and 6 bases at J; junction bases unmatched: 5. Germline V lookup: CDR1 KGHDR, CDR2 SFDVKD. The CDR3: CATSDFPGQGSGELFF. The CDR3 DNA reads TGTGCCACCAGTGATTTCCCCGGACAGGGGTCCGGGGAGCTGTTTTTT.

The CDR3 here is CASSPSGSAGSVDTQYF. CDR3 DNA sequence: TGTGCCAGCAGCCCCTCCGGGAGCGCGGGTTCGGTGGATACGCAGTATTTT. The V and J genes are TRBV5-8 and TRBJ2-3; D is possibly TRBD2 (6 bases). The CDR3 is 17 amino acids. V gave up 4 bases and J gave up 6 bases, with 24 bases separating them. Germline assignment: CDR1 SGHTS and CDR2 YDEGEE.

The chain is built from TRBV11-3 and TRBJ2-7; TRBD1 agrees at 8 bases. V was pared by 5 bases and J by 5 bases, with 2 bases of the junction left unmatched. Germline V gene sequence: CDR1 SGHNT, CDR2 YENEEA. The CDR3 consists of 12 residues. The CDR3 loop reads CASSQDRDEQYF. The CDR3 DNA follows: TGTGCCAGCAGCCAGGACAGGGACGAGCAGTACTTC. Supplemented by reference TRBV11-3 and TRBJ2-7, the full variable domain reads EAGVVQSPRYKIIEKKQPVAFWCNPISGHNTLYWYLQNLGQGPELLIRYENEEAVDDSQLPKDRFSAERLKGVDSTLKIQPAELGDSAVYLCASSQDRDEQYFGPGTRLTVT.

This clone was observed a few times. Other DNA sequences within the sample encode an identical CDR3. The CDR3 sequence: CASSLGTTQETQYF. Here the CDR3 DNA reads TGTGCCAGCAGTTTAGGGACTACGCAAGAGACCCAGTACTTC. J is TRBJ2-5 and V is TRBV27; 7 bases agree with TRBD2. This CDR3 region has 14 residues. V lost 2 bases to trimming and J lost 2 bases; unmatched junction nucleotides: 2. Germline CDR1 is MNHEY and CDR2 is SMNVEV (reference sequence).

The CDR3 loop is CSAQDGNEFF. The CDR3 nucleotides are TGCAGTGCCCAAGACGGGAATGAGTTTTTT. V is TRBV20-1 and J is TRBJ1-4; no reliable D call. The CDR3 has 10 amino acids. Trimming left V 6 bases short and J 16 bases short, with 15 bases between. Germline V gene data show CDR1 as DFQATT and CDR2 as SNEGSKA (reference sequence).

The V and J genes are TRBV9 and TRBJ2-1, with TRBD2 identical over 8 bases. Germline V gives CDR1 SGDLS, CDR2 YYNGEE. The V and J ends lost 4 bases and 5 bases, in that order; junction bases with no gene match: 8. CDR3 size: 15 residues. CDR3 in amino acids: CASSLSGIVDNEQFF. The CDR3 DNA follows: TGTGCCAGCAGCCTTAGCGGGATCGTGGACAATGAGCAGTTCTTC.

The chain uses TRBV4-2 and TRBJ2-7; D remains unclear. Germline V CDR1 and CDR2: LGHNA, YNFKEQ. This CDR3 has 13 amino acids. V shed 2 bases and J shed 4 bases, with 9 bases lying between them. The CDR3 region has the DNA TGTGCCAGCAGCCAACTTCTAGTTTACGAGCAGTACTTC. Its protein is CASSQLLVYEQYF.

The chain carries TRBV6-2 or TRBV6-3 and TRBJ1-2, with 7 positions matching TRBD1. Germline CDR1 is MNHEY and CDR2 is SVGEGT. This CDR3 has 12 amino acids. Unmatched junction bases numbered 5, after V lost 6 bases and J lost 7 bases. CDR3 in DNA: TGTGCCAGCAGCCAACAGGGGCCTGGCTACACCTTC. As protein: CASSQQGPGYTF.

A single count supports this clone. The chain combines TRBV28 with TRBJ2-1; 7 nucleotides align to TRBD1. V was clipped by 1 base and J by 5 bases; unmatched bases: 2. This CDR3 region has 14 residues. Germline values: CDR1 MDHEN, CDR2 SYDVKM. CDR3 bases: TGTGCCAGCAGTTTATTGGACAGGAACAATGAGCAGTTCTTC. Amino acid sequence: CASSLLDRNNEQFF. Full variable domain (rest looked up from reference TRBV28 and TRBJ2-1): DVKVTQSSRYLVKRTGEKVFLECVQDMDHENMFWYRQDPGLGLRLIYFSYDVKMKEKGDIPEGYSVSREKKERFSLILESASTNQTSMYLCASSLLDRNNEQFFGPGTRLTVL.

The V gene is TRBV29-1, the J gene TRBJ2-7; maybe TRBD1 (6 bases). Germline V CDR1 and CDR2: SQVTM, ANQGSEA. The CDR3 sequence is 13 residues long. V lost 0 bases to trimming and J lost 7 bases, with 13 bases between them. The DNA of the CDR3 is TGCAGCGTTGAAGATAATACAGGGTGGGAGCAGTACTTC. Its translation: CSVEDNTGWEQYF.

This clone showed up just once. J is TRBJ1-6 and V is TRBV24-1; TRBD1 agrees at 10 bases. This CDR3 is 16 amino acids long. The V gene end was trimmed by 3 bases and the J gene end by 8 bases; junction bases not matched to a gene: 6. CDR1 is KGHDR and CDR2 is SFDVKD in the germline V gene. In nucleotides, the CDR3 is TGTGCCACCAGTGATCCGACAGGGGGCGAAGATTCACCCCTCCACTTT. It specifies CATSDPTGGEDSPLHF.

The J gene is TRBJ1-3, the V gene TRBV18, with 8 nucleotides matching TRBD1. Germline trimming cut 6 bases from V and 2 bases from J; bases unmatched to any gene: 9. CDR1 and CDR2 from the germline V gene are KGHSH and LQKENI. The CDR3 is 16 amino acids. The CDR3 sequence: CASSPTETGAGNTIYF. The CDR3 bases are TGTGCCAGCTCTCCAACTGAGACAGGGGCTGGAAACACCATATATTTT.

The chain carries TRBV19 and TRBJ2-7, with 9 bases aligning to TRBD1. Per germline, CDR1 LNHDA and CDR2 SQIVND (reference sequence). V trimming: 8 bases; J trimming: 2 bases; junction bases outside the gene matches: 7. The CDR3 consists of 14 residues. In nucleotides, the CDR3 is TGTGCCAGTTCCGCGGGGACAGGGCCCTACGAGCAGTACTTC. The encoded protein is CASSAGTGPYEQYF.

In nucleotides, the CDR3 is TGCGCCAGCAGCTTGGGACAGGGGGTAAATGAGCAGTTCTTC. Translation: CASSLGQGVNEQFF. V usage is TRBV5-1 and J usage is TRBJ2-1, with 9 bases identical to TRBD1. Germline-derived CDR1 and CDR2 are SGHRS and YFSETQ. The length of the CDR3 is 14 residues. The V segment lost 0 bases and the J segment 7 bases; nucleotides outside the gene matches: 2. Complete variable domain (other parts from reference TRBV5-1 and TRBJ2-1): KAGVTQTPRYLIKTRGQQVTLSCSPISGHRSVSWYQQTPGQGLQFLFEYFSETQRNKGNFPGRFSGRQFSNSRSEMNVSTLELGDSALYLCASSLGQGVNEQFFGPGTRLTVL.

The V gene is TRBV5-1, the J gene TRBJ1-5; D may be TRBD1 (5 bases). The V and J ends lost 1 base and 7 bases respectively, with 21 bases between them. The CDR3 is 17 amino acids. CDR1 is SGHRS and CDR2 is YFSETQ in the germline V gene. Written as DNA, the CDR3 is TGCGCCAGCAGCTTGAGCCCTTCCGGGACTCTCGGACAGCCCCAGCATTTT. It translates to CASSLSPSGTLGQPQHF.

The J gene is TRBJ1-1, the V gene TRBV30; D is uncertain. CDR1 is GTSNPN and CDR2 is SVGIG in the germline V gene (reference sequence). The V end lost 0 bases, the J end lost 6 bases, and 14 bases lay between the germline ends. This CDR3 has 14 residues. In DNA form, the CDR3 reads TGTGCCTGGAGTGTAAGTCAGATTGTTCCTGAAGCTTTCTTT. Translation: CAWSVSQIVPEAFF.

The CDR3 sequence is CAWSVAPTSYNSPLHF. DNA of the CDR3: TGTGCCTGGAGTGTAGCGCCGACCTCCTATAATTCACCCCTCCACTTT. The rearrangement uses TRBV30 and TRBJ1-6, with D hard to call. CDR3 length: 16 amino acids. Trimming removed 0 bases from V and 0 bases from J, with 9 bases in between. Looked up from germline, CDR1 is GTSNPN and CDR2 is SVGIG (reference sequence).

The chain combines TRBV5-1 with TRBJ1-3; no definite D call. Per germline, CDR1 SGHRS and CDR2 YFSETQ. The CDR3 is 14 amino acids. Deletions cut 5 bases from V and 1 base from J, with 10 bases between. The DNA for the CDR3 is TGCGCCAGCAGGCGTGACGGGTCTGGAAACACCATATATTTT. Its translation is CASRRDGSGNTIYF.

The chain couples TRBV9 to TRBJ2-5, with D tentatively TRBD1 (5 bases). The CDR3 sequence is 15 residues long. Germline CDR1 SGDLS, CDR2 YYNGEE. Trimming left V 2 bases short and J 1 base short, with 12 bases between. The CDR3 coding sequence is TGTGCCAGCAGCGTGAGTATGACAGCCCAAGAGACCCAGTACTTC. This gives the protein CASSVSMTAQETQYF. Supplemented by reference TRBV9 and TRBJ2-5, the full variable domain reads DSGVTQTPKHLITATGQRVTLRCSPRSGDLSVYWYQQSLDQGLQFLIQYYNGEERAKGNILERFSAQQFPDLHSELNLSSLELGDSALYFCASSVSMTAQETQYFGPGTRLLVL.